These 19 T cell receptor beta chains originate from one sample sequenced in a study of blood T cell repertoires in COVID-19. This table comes from immunoSEQ multiplex PCR, and its TCRdb copy is limited to in-frame clones, with some not included. In the table there are about 110,000 clones, less than 85% of which are singletons. Material: peripheral blood. These receptors were collected from an elderly woman with acute or convalescent COVID-19.

The chain is built from TRBV4-3 and TRBJ2-3, with D possibly matching TRBD2 (5 bases). The CDR3 length is 16 residues. Between the trimmed V and J ends, which lost 1 base and 0 bases, there was a span of 11 bases. In germline, CDR1 is LGHNA, CDR2 YSLEER. CDR3 residues: CASSQGGAPSTDTQYF. CDR3 DNA sequence: TGCGCCAGCAGCCAAGGGGGAGCCCCAAGCACAGATACGCAGTATTTT.

This clone was detected only once. The V call is TRBV6-4, the J call TRBJ1-6, with D uncertain. This CDR3 has 14 residues. The germline V gene has CDR1 MRHNA and CDR2 SNTAGT. The ends were cut back, 3 bases at V and 9 bases at J, with 12 bases in the middle. CDR3 nucleotides: TGTGCCAGCAGTGAACGGGAGGAGGGTTCACCCCTCCACTTT. It translates to CASSEREEGSPLHF.

The genes are TRBV7-2 and TRBJ2-7; D unclear. With 4 bases removed from V and 5 bases from J, the gap between germline ends came to 9 bases. Germline V gene lookup returns CDR1 SGHTA and CDR2 FQGNSA. The CDR3 consists of 12 residues. The CDR3 protein is CASSSVSHEQYF. The CDR3 DNA reads as TGTGCCAGCAGCTCAGTGTCCCACGAGCAGTACTTC. Variable domain in full (rest from reference TRBV7-2 and TRBJ2-7): GAGVSQSPSNKVTEKGKDVELRCDPISGHTALYWYRQSLGQGLEFLIYFQGNSAPDKSGLPSDRFSAERTGGSVSTLTIQRTQQEDSAVYLCASSSVSHEQYFGPGTRLTVT.

DNA for the CDR3: TGCGCCAGCAGCCAAGCCGGCCAGGGGGATAAGCAGTTCTTC. As protein: CASSQAGQGDKQFF. The V gene is TRBV4-3, the J gene TRBJ2-1, with TRBD1 identical over 7 bases. V gave up 1 base and J gave up 11 bases; unmatched junction bases: 8. Germline loops: CDR1 LGHNA, CDR2 YSLEER. The CDR3 covers 14 residues.

This chain uses TRBV6-4 with TRBJ1-1; D may be TRBD1 (5 bases). Germline lookup yields CDR1 MRHNA and CDR2 SNTAGT. V was cut by 3 bases and J by 5 bases, with 10 bases left in between. This CDR3 has 13 residues. This CDR3 reads CASSEGGETEAFF. The CDR3 DNA is TGTGCCAGCAGTGAGGGAGGGGAGACTGAAGCTTTCTTT.

The V gene is TRBV14, the J gene TRBJ1-6; TRBD1 matches 7 bases. The CDR3 has 14 residues. The V gene's germline CDR1 is SGHDN and CDR2 FVKESK. The trim removed 4 bases at V and 13 bases at J, leaving 10 bases unmatched. The CDR3 sequence: CASSLRQGPFPLHF. For the CDR3, the DNA is TGTGCCAGCAGCCTACGACAGGGCCCCTTTCCCCTCCACTTT.

V and J are TRBV6-5 and TRBJ2-7; TRBD2 matches at 10 bases. This CDR3 has 13 amino acids. CDR1 MNHEY and CDR2 SVGAGI come from the germline V gene. V shed 10 bases and J 6 bases; nucleotides not matched to a gene: 9. The CDR3 loop is CATRAGGPTEQYF. For the CDR3, the DNA is TGTGCCACCCGAGCGGGGGGGCCTACCGAGCAGTACTTC.

The V and J genes are TRBV3-1 (or the pseudogene TRBV3-2) and TRBJ1-6; 9 bases align to TRBD1. V dropped 3 bases and J dropped 1; count of bases not matched to a gene: 7. The CDR3 consists of 18 residues. The germline gives CDR1 LGHDT, CDR2 YNNKEL (reference sequence). CDR3 protein: CASSQTPGQGSYNSPLHF. CDR3 DNA sequence: TGTGCCAGCAGCCAGACTCCGGGACAGGGTTCCTATAATTCACCCCTCCACTTT.

This clone was observed a handful of times. The V and J genes are TRBV7-2 and TRBJ2-6, with D tentatively TRBD1 (6 bases). This CDR3 is built from 17 residues. CDR1 SGHTA and CDR2 FQGNSA come from the germline V gene. V was pared by 5 bases and J by 0 bases, with 14 bases between. As DNA, the CDR3 is TGTGCCAGCAGCGCCCGACAGGTTACCTCTGGGGCCAACGTCCTGACTTTC. This encodes CASSARQVTSGANVLTF.

V and J are TRBV3-1 (or the pseudogene TRBV3-2) and TRBJ2-7; 8 positions agree with TRBD2. Germline assignment: CDR1 LGHDT and CDR2 YNNKEL (reference sequence). The CDR3 has 14 amino acids. V lost 2 bases and J lost 2; bases outside the gene matches: 2. The CDR3 DNA follows: TGTGCCAGCAGCCAAACTAGCGGCCCCTACGAGCAGTACTTC. Protein product: CASSQTSGPYEQYF.

This clone was recorded a few times. The gene calls are TRBV11-3 and TRBJ2-3, with a possible D match to TRBD1 (5 bases). The germline V gene has CDR1 SGHNT and CDR2 YENEEA. This CDR3 has 14 amino acids. V was pared by 3 bases and J by 9 bases, with 16 bases between. The CDR3 bases are TGTGCCAGCAGCTTTCTCCAAGGGGCCGAAACGCAGTATTTT. Residues: CASSFLQGAETQYF.

V usage is TRBV21-1 and J usage is TRBJ2-5; the table names TRBD1, a call not compared with the DNA. TRBV21-1 is deemed a pseudogene. The CDR3 totals 15 residues. The CDR3 is CASSKVSGSQETQYF. The CDR3 coding sequence is TGTGCCAGCAGCAAAGTATCAGGGTCCCAAGAGACCCAGTACTTC.

This clone was observed a single time. The chain recombines TRBV5-6 with TRBJ2-7, with a weak D call TRBD1 (5 bases). The germline V gene encodes CDR1 SGHDT and CDR2 YYEEEE. The CDR3 contains 12 residues. V was clipped by 3 bases and J by 4 bases, with 8 bases between them. CDR3 sequence: CASSYDSYEQYF. Written as DNA, the CDR3 is TGTGCCAGCAGCTATGACAGTTACGAGCAGTACTTC.

This clone appeared a few times. This chain joins TRBV5-8 and TRBJ1-5; TRBD1 is a possible D gene (5 bases). The CDR3 is made up of 15 amino acids. The V end lost 1 base, the J end lost 1 base, and 9 bases lay between the germline ends. Germline V gene data show CDR1 as SGHTS and CDR2 as YDEGEE. This chain's CDR3 is CASSLYSGSNQPQHF. CDR3 DNA: TGTGCCAGCAGCTTGTATTCAGGGAGCAATCAGCCCCAGCATTTT.

This clone has more than one count but fewer than ten. This sequence joins TRBV3-1 (or the pseudogene TRBV3-2) and TRBJ1-3; D gene ambiguous. Germline V gives CDR1 LGHDT, CDR2 YNNKEL (reference sequence). The CDR3 runs to 15 residues. V dropped 0 bases and J dropped 4 bases, with 10 bases sitting between them. The CDR3 bases are TGTGCCAGCAGCCAAGAGTTTACGGGAGGAAACACCATATATTTT. Protein sequence: CASSQEFTGGNTIYF.

The chain uses TRBV6-5 and TRBJ1-1; D unclear. Deletions cut 6 bases from V and 4 bases from J, with 15 bases between. CDR3 size: 14 residues. Germline V gives CDR1 MNHEY, CDR2 SVGAGI. CDR3 amino acids: CASRPGGRFTEAFF. CDR3 nucleotide sequence: TGTGCCAGCAGACCCGGAGGACGGTTCACTGAAGCTTTCTTT.

The chain couples TRBV5-1 to TRBJ2-2; 7 bases map to TRBD1. From germline, CDR1 is SGHRS and CDR2 YFSETQ. With V trimmed by 4 bases and J by 1 base, 4 bases remained unmatched. This CDR3 has 15 residues. CDR3 nucleotide sequence: TGCGCCAGCAGCGAACGGACAGGGAACACCGGGGAGCTGTTTTTT. It is translated as CASSERTGNTGELFF.

As for this clone: The same CDR3 also results from other DNA sequences found in this sample. CDR3 loop: CASSVGQGNTEAFF. In DNA, the CDR3 is TGTGCCAGTAGTGTGGGACAGGGCAACACTGAAGCTTTCTTT. The gene calls are TRBV19 and TRBJ1-1, with TRBD1 matching 9 bases. Germline values: CDR1 LNHDA, CDR2 SQIVND (reference sequence). After removal of 5 bases from V and 2 bases from J, the junction contained 3 bases not matched to a gene. CDR3 length: 14 amino acids.

J is TRBJ1-1 and V is TRBV28; 7 bases are shared with TRBD1. Germline CDR1 reads MDHEN; CDR2 reads SYDVKM. The CDR3 length is 13 residues. The V segment lost 1 base and the J segment 10 bases; nucleotides outside the gene matches: 6. The CDR3 sequence: CASSLFDRDRAFF. Written as DNA, the CDR3 is TGTGCCAGCAGTTTATTTGATCGGGACAGAGCTTTCTTT.